The T cell receptor (beta chain) under discussion was sequenced for a study of vaccination and CD4 T cells after COVID-19. The treatment is: roughly 10-day PBMC culture with coronavirus spike peptide pools or control peptides (ViraFEST assay). Cultured CD4+ T cell DNA underwent sequencing with the Oncomine TCR Beta short-read assay. Each CDR3 protein gets one entry after TCRdb re-called the PCR reads with MiXCR. The table lists a few thousand distinct CDR3 sequences, about a quarter of them singletons. To note about this clonotype: Its matching antigen is unknown.

V was pared by 6 bases and J by 3 bases, with 8 bases of the junction left unmatched. The germline gives CDR1 ENHRY, CDR2 SYGVKD. There are 15 residues in the CDR3. The receptor comes from a human donor who had recovered from COVID-19. The chain combines TRBV10-3 with TRBJ2-7, with 10 bases matching TRBD1. Sequenced here: CD4+ T cells from blood, cultured in vitro, sampled after SARS-CoV-2 vaccination. CDR3 in DNA: TGTGCCATCAGACCGGGACAGGGGATCCTCTACGAGCAGTACTTC. Encoded protein: CAIRPGQGILYEQYF.